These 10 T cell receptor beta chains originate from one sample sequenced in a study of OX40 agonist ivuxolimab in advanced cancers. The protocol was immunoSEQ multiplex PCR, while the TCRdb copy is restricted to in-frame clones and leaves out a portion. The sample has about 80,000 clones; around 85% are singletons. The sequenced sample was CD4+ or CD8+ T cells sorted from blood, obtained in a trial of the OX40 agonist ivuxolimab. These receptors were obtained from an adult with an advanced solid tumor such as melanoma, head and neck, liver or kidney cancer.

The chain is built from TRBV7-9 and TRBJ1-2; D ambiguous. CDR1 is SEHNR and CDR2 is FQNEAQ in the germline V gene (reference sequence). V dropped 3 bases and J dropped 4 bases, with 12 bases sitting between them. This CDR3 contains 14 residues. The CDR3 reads CASSFSQVAYGYTF. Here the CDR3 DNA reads TGTGCCAGCAGCTTTAGTCAGGTGGCCTATGGCTACACCTTC.

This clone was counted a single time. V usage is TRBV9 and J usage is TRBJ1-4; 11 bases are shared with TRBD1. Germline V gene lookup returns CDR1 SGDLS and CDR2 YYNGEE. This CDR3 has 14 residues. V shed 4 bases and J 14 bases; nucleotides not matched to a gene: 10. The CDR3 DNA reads TGTGCCAGCAGCCCCGGACAGGGGGCAAAAGGGCTGTTTTTT. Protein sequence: CASSPGQGAKGLFF.

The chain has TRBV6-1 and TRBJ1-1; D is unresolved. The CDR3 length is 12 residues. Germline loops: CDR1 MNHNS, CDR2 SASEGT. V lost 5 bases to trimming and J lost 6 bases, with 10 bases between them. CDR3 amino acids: CASSPEWSEAFF. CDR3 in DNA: TGTGCCAGCAGTCCGGAATGGTCTGAAGCTTTCTTT.

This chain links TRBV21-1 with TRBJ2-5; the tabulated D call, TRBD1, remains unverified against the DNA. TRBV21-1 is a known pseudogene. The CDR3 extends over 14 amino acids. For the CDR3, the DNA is TGTGCCAGCAAGGCTGAGGGGGCTCAAGAGACCCAGTACTTC. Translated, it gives CASKAEGAQETQYF.

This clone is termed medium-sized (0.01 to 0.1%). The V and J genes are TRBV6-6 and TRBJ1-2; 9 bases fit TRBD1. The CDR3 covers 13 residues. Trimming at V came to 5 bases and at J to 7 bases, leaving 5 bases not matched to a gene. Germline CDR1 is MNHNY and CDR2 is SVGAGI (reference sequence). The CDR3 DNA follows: TGTGCCAGCAGTAGGACAGGGGACGGTGGCTACACCTTC. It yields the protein CASSRTGDGGYTF.

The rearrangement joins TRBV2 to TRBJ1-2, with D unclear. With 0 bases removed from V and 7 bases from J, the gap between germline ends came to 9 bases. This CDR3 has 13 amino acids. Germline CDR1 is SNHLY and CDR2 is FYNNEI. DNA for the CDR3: TGTGCCAGCAGTGAAGCAATTATAGGTGGCTACACCTTC. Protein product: CASSEAIIGGYTF.

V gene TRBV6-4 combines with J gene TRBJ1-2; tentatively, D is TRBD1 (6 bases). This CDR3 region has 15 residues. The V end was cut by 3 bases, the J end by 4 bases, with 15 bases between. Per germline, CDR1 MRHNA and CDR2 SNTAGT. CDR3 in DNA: TGTGCCAGCAGTGAGAGGCCGGGACACCGCTATGGCTACACCTTC. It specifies CASSERPGHRYGYTF.

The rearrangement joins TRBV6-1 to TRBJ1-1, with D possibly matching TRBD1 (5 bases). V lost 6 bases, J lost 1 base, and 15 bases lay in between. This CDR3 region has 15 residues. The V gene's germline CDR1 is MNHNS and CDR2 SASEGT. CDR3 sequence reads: CASREGPWGNTEAFF. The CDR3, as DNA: TGTGCCAGCAGGGAGGGACCCTGGGGGAACACTGAAGCTTTCTTT.

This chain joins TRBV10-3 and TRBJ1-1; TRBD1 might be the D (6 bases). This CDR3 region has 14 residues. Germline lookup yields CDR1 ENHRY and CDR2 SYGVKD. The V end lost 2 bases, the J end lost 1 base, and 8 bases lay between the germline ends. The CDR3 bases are TGTGCCATCAGTGAGAAGGGGGGGAACACTGAAGCTTTCTTT. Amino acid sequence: CAISEKGGNTEAFF.

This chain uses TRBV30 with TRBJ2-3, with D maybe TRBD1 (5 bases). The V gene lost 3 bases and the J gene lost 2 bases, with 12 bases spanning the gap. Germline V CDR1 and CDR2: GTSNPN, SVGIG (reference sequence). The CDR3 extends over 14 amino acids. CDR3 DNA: TGTGCCTGGAGAACAGGATTATCCACAGATACGCAGTATTTT. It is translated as CAWRTGLSTDTQYF.